The 16 T cell receptor beta chains listed next were all sequenced from one sample in a study of blood T cell repertoires in COVID-19 (dated by TCRdb to 2019 to 2021). Library preparation used the immunoSEQ multiplex PCR assay. Sourced from immuneACCESS, this table was stored by TCRdb with only in-frame sequences that have V and J called. A share of the clones is absent; for the studies checked, an unresolved V gene accounts for under half, and the remainder has no known explanation. Within this sample are 440,000 or so clones, with around nine tenths of them counted one time only. The top ten hold roughly 1.4% of the sample. The sample taken for sequencing was peripheral blood. The receptors come from a woman between 40 and 55 years old with COVID-19, enrolled during active disease.

The chain carries TRBV7-3 and TRBJ2-1, with a possible D match to TRBD2 (6 bases). CDR1 and CDR2 from the germline V gene are SGHTA and FQGTGA. Deletions cut 5 bases from V and 4 bases from J, with 12 bases between. The CDR3 spans 14 residues. The CDR3: CASSATGSYNEQFF. Written as DNA, the CDR3 is TGTGCCAGCAGCGCGACCGGGAGTTACAATGAGCAGTTCTTC.

The rearrangement links TRBV27 to TRBJ2-2, with 7 bases lining up with TRBD2. The CDR3 length is 16 residues. The J segment lost 0 bases and the V segment lost 6 bases, leaving 7 bases of the junction unmatched. CDR1 is MNHEY, CDR2 SMNVEV, per germline (reference sequence). This CDR3 is CASSTTGTTNTGELFF. The DNA for the CDR3 is TGTGCCAGCAGCACAACCGGGACTACGAACACCGGGGAGCTGTTTTTT.

This clone was seen only once. The chain combines TRBV12-3 or TRBV12-4 with TRBJ1-2; possible D gene TRBD1, 5 bases. This CDR3 region has 13 residues. Trimming took 3 bases from V and 7 from J, leaving 12 bases between them. The CDR3: CASSFSRAGGYTF. DNA of the CDR3: TGTGCCAGCAGTTTTTCCAGGGCTGGTGGCTACACCTTC.

J is TRBJ2-6 and V is TRBV5-1, with 10 bases that match TRBD1. The trim removed 1 base at V and 0 bases at J, leaving 10 bases unmatched. There are 20 residues in the CDR3. Looked up from germline, CDR1 is SGHRS and CDR2 is YFSETQ. The CDR3 loop is CASSLSRGGQGLSGANVLTF. As DNA, the CDR3 is TGCGCCAGCAGCTTGTCCCGAGGGGGACAGGGGCTCTCTGGGGCCAACGTCCTGACTTTC. Full variable domain (remainder filled in from reference TRBV5-1 and TRBJ2-6): KAGVTQTPRYLIKTRGQQVTLSCSPISGHRSVSWYQQTPGQGLQFLFEYFSETQRNKGNFPGRFSGRQFSNSRSEMNVSTLELGDSALYLCASSLSRGGQGLSGANVLTFGAGSRLTVL.

This chain uses TRBV21-1 with TRBJ2-7; the table's D call, TRBD2, was not checked against the DNA. TRBV21-1 has pseudogene status. The length of the CDR3 is 14 residues. The CDR3 spells CASSPKGGGDEQYF. The CDR3 nucleotides are TGTGCCAGCAGCCCCAAAGGGGGGGGTGACGAGCAGTACTTC.

The DNA of the CDR3 is TGTGCCAGCAGCCAAGAGAGGGACAGCCTCTATGGCTACACCTTC. This encodes CASSQERDSLYGYTF. The V and J genes are TRBV14 and TRBJ1-2, with TRBD1 matching over 7 bases. The CDR3 is 15 residues long. CDR1 SGHDN and CDR2 FVKESK come from the germline V gene. V shed 0 bases, J shed 4 bases, and the junction held 5 bases outside the gene matches.

The rearrangement joins TRBV3-1 (or the pseudogene TRBV3-2) to TRBJ2-1; 15 bases are a match to TRBD2. CDR1 is LGHDT and CDR2 is YNNKEL in the germline V gene (reference sequence). The CDR3 length is 16 residues. After removal of 4 bases from V and 10 bases from J, the junction contained 8 bases not matched to a gene. CDR3 sequence (DNA): TGTGCCAGCAGCCTTGGGACTAGCGGGGGGTTAGGAGAGCAGTTCTTC. Translated: CASSLGTSGGLGEQFF.

V is TRBV19 and J is TRBJ1-2; TRBD1 matches at 9 bases. V shed 8 bases and J 8 bases; nucleotides not matched to a gene: 6. The CDR3 has 12 amino acids. Germline V lookup: CDR1 LNHDA, CDR2 SQIVND (reference sequence). The CDR3: CASSYRGQGYTF. DNA for the CDR3: TGTGCCAGTTCTTACAGGGGGCAAGGCTACACCTTC. The variable domain in full, with the rest retrieved from reference TRBV19 and TRBJ1-2, is DGGITQSPKYLFRKEGQNVTLSCEQNLNHDAMYWYRQDPGQGLRLIYYSQIVNDFQKGDIAEGYSVSREKKESFPLTVTSAQKNPTAFYLCASSYRGQGYTFGSGTRLTVV.

The V call is TRBV5-1, the J call TRBJ1-4, with TRBD1 identical over 7 bases. In germline, CDR1 is SGHRS, CDR2 YFSETQ. Trimming took 4 bases from V and 4 from J; bases not matched to a gene: 1. The CDR3 extends over 13 amino acids. The CDR3 region is CASSRDSNEKLFF. In DNA form, the CDR3 reads TGCGCCAGCAGCCGGGACAGTAATGAAAAACTGTTTTTT.

Notes on this clone: Relative to the germline gene, one junction end is altered; a read error may explain this. In DNA form, the CDR3 reads TGTGCTAGCAGCTTAGGGGCTAGCGGGGGTAAAGAGACCCAGTACTTC. Its protein product is CASSLGASGGKETQYF. The gene calls are TRBV7-7 and TRBJ2-5, with 10 bases identical to TRBD2. This CDR3 has 16 residues. Per germline, CDR1 SSHAT and CDR2 FNYEAQ (reference sequence).

The V and J genes are TRBV14 and TRBJ1-1, with a weak D call TRBD1 (5 bases). Germline CDR1 reads SGHDN; CDR2 reads FVKESK. The CDR3 is made up of 14 amino acids. V dropped 0 bases and J dropped 4 bases, with 9 bases sitting between them. CDR3 sequence: CASSQDRGGTEAFF. The CDR3 region has the DNA TGTGCCAGCAGCCAAGACCGGGGGGGCACTGAAGCTTTCTTT. Together with reference TRBV14 and TRBJ1-1, the CDR3 gives the full variable domain: EAGVTQFPSHSVIEKGQTVTLRCDPISGHDNLYWYRRVMGKEIKFLLHFVKESKQDESGMPNNRFLAERTGGTYSTLKVQPAELEDSGVYFCASSQDRGGTEAFFGQGTRLTVV.

This clone was detected only once. The V gene is TRBV7-2, the J gene TRBJ2-2; a possible D gene is TRBD2 (5 bases). The germline V and J ends were trimmed by 5 bases and 5 bases, with 21 bases remaining between them. This CDR3 spans 17 amino acids. Germline CDR1 and CDR2: SGHTA and FQGNSA. The DNA of the CDR3 is TGTGCCAGCAGCCCGAGGGTGGGCGGGTCTAGGACCGGGGAGCTGTTTTTT. Its translation: CASSPRVGGSRTGELFF. Complete variable domain (other parts from reference TRBV7-2 and TRBJ2-2): GAGVSQSPSNKVTEKGKDVELRCDPISGHTALYWYRQSLGQGLEFLIYFQGNSAPDKSGLPSDRFSAERTGGSVSTLTIQRTQQEDSAVYLCASSPRVGGSRTGELFFGEGSRLTVL.

The chain links TRBV9 to TRBJ2-2, with 9 bases matching TRBD1. The V gene's germline CDR1 is SGDLS and CDR2 YYNGEE. This CDR3 comprises 17 residues. V lost 0 bases and J lost 2; bases outside the gene matches: 5. The CDR3 nucleotides are TGTGCCAGCAGCGTAGCGGGGGGACAGGGTAACACCGGGGAGCTGTTTTTT. It yields the protein CASSVAGGQGNTGELFF.

V and J are TRBV23-1 and TRBJ2-6, with a possible D match to TRBD1 (6 bases). TRBV23-1 is marked as an open reading frame, function uncertain. This CDR3 contains 21 residues. The V and J ends lost 2 bases and 0 bases respectively, with 23 bases between them. The CDR3 DNA reads TGCGCCAGCAGTCAAGGGCAGGGCTTGACAGGAGCCGTCTCTGGGGCCAACGTCCTGACTTTC. Translated, it gives CASSQGQGLTGAVSGANVLTF.

The rearrangement links TRBV19 to TRBJ1-4, with 8 bases that match TRBD1. The junction had 9 bases not matched to a gene; V was cut back by 8 bases and J by 1 base. The CDR3 runs to 16 residues. Per the germline V gene, CDR1 is LNHDA and CDR2 is SQIVND (reference sequence). CDR3 sequence: CASSDRGFVTNEKLFF. CDR3 sequence (DNA): TGTGCCAGTTCAGACAGGGGCTTCGTAACTAATGAAAAACTGTTTTTT.

This clone was seen more than once but under ten times. The chain has TRBV28 and TRBJ2-1, with a tentative D call TRBD1 (6 bases). The length of the CDR3 is 12 residues. V was pared by 3 bases and J by 10 bases, with 10 bases between. CDR1 MDHEN and CDR2 SYDVKM come from the germline V gene. CDR3 in amino acids: CASSLGAWEQFF. The DNA of the CDR3 is TGTGCCAGCAGTTTGGGGGCCTGGGAGCAGTTCTTC.